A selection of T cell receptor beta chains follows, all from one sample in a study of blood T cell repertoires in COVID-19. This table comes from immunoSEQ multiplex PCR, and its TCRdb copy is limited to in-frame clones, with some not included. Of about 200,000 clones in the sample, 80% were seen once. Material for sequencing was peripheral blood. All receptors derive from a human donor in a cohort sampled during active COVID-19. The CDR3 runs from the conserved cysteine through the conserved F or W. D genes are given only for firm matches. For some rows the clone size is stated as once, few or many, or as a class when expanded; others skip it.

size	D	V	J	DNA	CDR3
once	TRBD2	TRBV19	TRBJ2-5	TGTGCCAGTAGAGCGGGAACCCAAGAGACCCAGTACTTC	CASRAGTQETQYF
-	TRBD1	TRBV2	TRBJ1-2	TGTGCCAGCAGTGAAGTTTCAATCACACAGGGGGCTAGAGGCTACACCTTC	CASSEVSITQGARGYTF
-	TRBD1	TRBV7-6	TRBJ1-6	TGTGCCAGCAGCGGACAGGGGTCACCCCTCCACTTT	CASSGQGSPLHF
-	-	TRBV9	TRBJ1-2	TGTGCCAGCAGCTCCATGGGGGGCTATGGCTACACCTTC	CASSSMGGYGYTF
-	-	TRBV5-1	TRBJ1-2	TGCGCCAGCAGCCCAGGGTCCCCGATAAACTATGGCTACACCTTC	CASSPGSPINYGYTF
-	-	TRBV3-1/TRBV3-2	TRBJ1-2	TGTGCCAGCAGTAACAACAGGGCGGTGGGCGGCTACACCTTC	CASSNNRAVGGYTF
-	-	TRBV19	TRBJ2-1	TGTGCCAGTAGTATAGGAGAGGGGGATGAGCAGTTCTTC	CASSIGEGDEQFF
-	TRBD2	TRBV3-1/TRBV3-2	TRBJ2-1	TGTGCCAGCAGCCAACGGGGGGGCCCAGGCAATGAGCAGTTCTTC	CASSQRGGPGNEQFF
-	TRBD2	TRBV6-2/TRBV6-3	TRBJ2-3	TGTGCCAGCAGTGCGACTCGAGCGGGGCGAGTTGCGCAGTATTTT	CASSATRAGRVAQYF
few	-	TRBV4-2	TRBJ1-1	TGTGCCAGCAGCCAAGTCTACAGTTTGAACACTGAAGCTTTCTTT	CASSQVYSLNTEAFF
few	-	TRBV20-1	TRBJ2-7	TGCAGTGCTAAGCACAGCCTCGAGCAGTACTTC	CSAKHSLEQYF
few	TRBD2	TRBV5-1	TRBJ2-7	TGCGCCAGCAGCCCTAGGGAGGGCCTGCAGGGCGAGCAGTACTTC	CASSPREGLQGEQYF
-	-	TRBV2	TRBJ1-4	TGTGCCAGCATAGGCGAGGCAACTAATGAAAAACTGTTTTTT	CASIGEATNEKLFF
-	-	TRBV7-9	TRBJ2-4	TGTGCCAGCAGCCCCGTACTAGTCAAAAACATTCAGTACTTC	CASSPVLVKNIQYF
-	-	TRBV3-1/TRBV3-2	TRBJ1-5	TGTGCCAGCAGCCAAGATCCAGGGGCCCCTAATCAGCCCCAGCATTTT	CASSQDPGAPNQPQHF
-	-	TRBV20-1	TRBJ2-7	TGCAGTGCTCAATCCTACGAGCAGTACTTC	CSAQSYEQYF
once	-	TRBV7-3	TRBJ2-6	TGTGCCAGCAGCTCAGATACACCAGGCTCTGGGGCCAACGTCCTGACTTTC	CASSSDTPGSGANVLTF
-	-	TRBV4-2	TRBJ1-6	TGTGCCAGCAGCCAAGAAATAGGGGTAAACTCACCCCTCCACTTT	CASSQEIGVNSPLHF
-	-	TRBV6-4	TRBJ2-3	TGTGCCAGCAGTGTGGGGGCTAGCACAGATACGCAGTATTTT	CASSVGASTDTQYF
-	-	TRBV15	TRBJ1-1	TGTGCCACCAGCATAGGACAGCTCCAGGGGACTGAAGCTTTCTTT	CATSIGQLQGTEAFF
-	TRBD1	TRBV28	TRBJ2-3	TGTGCCAGCAGTGCGGACAGGGGGGCGAAGGGCGATACGCAGTATTTT	CASSADRGAKGDTQYF
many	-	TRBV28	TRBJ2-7	TGTGCCAGCAGTCTCCTTACAGCCTACGAGCAGTACTTC	CASSLLTAYEQYF
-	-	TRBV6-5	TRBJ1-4	TGTGCCAGCAGTTACGGTACCCGACAGTCTGAAAAACTGTTTTTT	CASSYGTRQSEKLFF
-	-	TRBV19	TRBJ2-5	TGTGCCAGTAGTATCCAGGGTCCAGGCCAAGAGGCCCAGTACTTC	CASSIQGPGQEAQYF
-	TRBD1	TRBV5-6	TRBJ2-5	TGTGCCAGCCTAGGACAGGGGGCTAAAGAGACCCAGTACTTC	CASLGQGAKETQYF
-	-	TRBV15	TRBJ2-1	TGTGCCACCAGCAGCTCTCAGGGAGGATATGAGCAGTTCTTC	CATSSSQGGYEQFF
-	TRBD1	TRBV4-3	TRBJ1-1	TGCGCCAGCAGCCAAGATCCTGGACAGGGAAGTCACACTGAAGCTTTCTTT	CASSQDPGQGSHTEAFF
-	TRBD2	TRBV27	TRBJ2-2	TGTGCCAGCAGTTCGATGATAGCGGGAGGGGGAGCCGGGGAGCTGTTTTTT	CASSSMIAGGGAGELFF
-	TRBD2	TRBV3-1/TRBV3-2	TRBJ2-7	TGTGCCAGCAGGCCCCGGGGACTAGCGGGGGAAGAGCAGTACTTC	CASRPRGLAGEEQYF
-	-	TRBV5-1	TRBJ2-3	TGCGCCAGCAGTTCCGATGGGGCGTTCACAGATACGCAGTATTTT	CASSSDGAFTDTQYF
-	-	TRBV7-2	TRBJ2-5	TGTGCCAGCAGCTTACTCGAGAAAGAGACCCAGTACTTC	CASSLLEKETQYF
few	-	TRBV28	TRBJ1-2	TGTGCCAGCAGTTTTATTCAGGATGGCTACACCTTC	CASSFIQDGYTF
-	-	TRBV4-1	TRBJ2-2	TGCGCCAGCAGCTTACAGGGTCCCCAGTTCGCGAACACCGGGGAGCTGTTTTTT	CASSLQGPQFANTGELFF
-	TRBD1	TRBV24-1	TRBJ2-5	TGTGCCACCAGTGATTTCTCAGGACAGGGGGCCGGGGAGACCCAGTACTTC	CATSDFSGQGAGETQYF
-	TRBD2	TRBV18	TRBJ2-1	TGTGCCAGCTCACCACGAACTAGCGGGAGGGAAAATGAGCAGTTCTTC	CASSPRTSGRENEQFF
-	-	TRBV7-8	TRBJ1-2	TGTGCCAGCAGCTTAGTTATGGGGGCGAACTATGGCTACACCTTC	CASSLVMGANYGYTF
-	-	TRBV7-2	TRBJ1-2	TGTGCCAGCAGCATCGGGACTGACTATGGCTACACCTTC	CASSIGTDYGYTF
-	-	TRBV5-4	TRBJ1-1	TGTGCCAGCAGCTTGGCCATACCGGGCACTGAAGCTTTCTTT	CASSLAIPGTEAFF
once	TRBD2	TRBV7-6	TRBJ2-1	TGTGCCAGCAGCCGACTAGCGGGGGGCGATAATGAGCAGTTCTTC	CASSRLAGGDNEQFF
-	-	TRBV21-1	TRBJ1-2	TGTGCCAGCAGTAGCCTCTATGGCTACACCTTC	CASSSLYGYTF
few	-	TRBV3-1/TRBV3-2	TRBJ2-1	TGTGCCAGCAGCCAAGGTAATAGCGCCAATGAGCAGTTCTTC	CASSQGNSANEQFF
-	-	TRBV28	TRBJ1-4	TGTGCCAGCAGCCTTCCACAGGCGAGAAATGAAAAACTGTTTTTT	CASSLPQARNEKLFF
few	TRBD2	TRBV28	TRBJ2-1	TGTGCCAGCAGCTCCCCTAGCGGGAGAGGCTACAATGAGCAGTTCTTC	CASSSPSGRGYNEQFF
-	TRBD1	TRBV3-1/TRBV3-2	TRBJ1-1	TGTGCCAGCAGCCAATGGGGGACAGGGAACACTGAAGCTTTCTTT	CASSQWGTGNTEAFF
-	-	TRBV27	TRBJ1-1	TGTGCCAGCAGTTTAACGGACAGCCAGAACACTGAAGCTTTCTTT	CASSLTDSQNTEAFF
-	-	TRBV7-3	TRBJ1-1	TGTGCCAGCAGCTCGTTCCCAGGGCCCAACACTGAAGCTTTCTTT	CASSSFPGPNTEAFF
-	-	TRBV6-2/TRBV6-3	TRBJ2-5	TGTGCCAGCAGTTACTCGTGGGTGGAGGGAGAGACCCAGTACTTC	CASSYSWVEGETQYF
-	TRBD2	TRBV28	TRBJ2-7	TGTGCCAGCAGTAGCCAACTAGCGGGTTCTTCCTACGAGCAGTACTTC	CASSSQLAGSSYEQYF
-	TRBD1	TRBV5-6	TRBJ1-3	TGTGCCAGCAGCTACTGGGACAGGGACTCTGGAAACACCATATATTTT	CASSYWDRDSGNTIYF
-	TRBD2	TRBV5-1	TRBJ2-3	TGCGCCAGCAGCTTGGGACTAGCGGTAGATACGCAGTATTTT	CASSLGLAVDTQYF
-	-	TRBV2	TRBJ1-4	TGTGCCAGCAGGCCGACAGCAACTAATGAAAAACTGTTTTTT	CASRPTATNEKLFF
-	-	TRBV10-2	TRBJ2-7	TGCGCCAGCAGTGAGTCCGGGGCCTACGAGCAGTACTTC	CASSESGAYEQYF